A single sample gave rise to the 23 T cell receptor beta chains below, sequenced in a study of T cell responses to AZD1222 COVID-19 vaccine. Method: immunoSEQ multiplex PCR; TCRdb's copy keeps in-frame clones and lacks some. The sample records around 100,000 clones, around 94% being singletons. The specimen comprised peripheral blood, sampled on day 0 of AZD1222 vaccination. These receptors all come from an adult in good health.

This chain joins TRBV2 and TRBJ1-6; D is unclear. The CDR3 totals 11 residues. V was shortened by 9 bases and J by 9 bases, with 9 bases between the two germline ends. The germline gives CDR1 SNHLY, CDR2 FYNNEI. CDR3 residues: CASTSRSPLHF. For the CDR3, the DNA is TGTGCCAGTACCTCGCGTTCACCCCTCCACTTT.

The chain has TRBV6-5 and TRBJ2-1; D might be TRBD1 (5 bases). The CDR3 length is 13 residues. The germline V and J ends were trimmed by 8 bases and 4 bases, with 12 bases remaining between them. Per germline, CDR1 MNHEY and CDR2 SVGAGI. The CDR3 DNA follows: TGTGCCAGCGCTCGACAGAAGTACAATGAGCAGTTCTTC. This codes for CASARQKYNEQFF.

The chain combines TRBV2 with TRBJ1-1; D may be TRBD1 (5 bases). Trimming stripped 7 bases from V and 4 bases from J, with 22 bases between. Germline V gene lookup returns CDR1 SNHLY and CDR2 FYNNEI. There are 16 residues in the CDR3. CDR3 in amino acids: CASNPERAGLVTEAFF. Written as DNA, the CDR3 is TGTGCCAGCAATCCCGAGCGGGCAGGGCTGGTCACTGAAGCTTTCTTT.

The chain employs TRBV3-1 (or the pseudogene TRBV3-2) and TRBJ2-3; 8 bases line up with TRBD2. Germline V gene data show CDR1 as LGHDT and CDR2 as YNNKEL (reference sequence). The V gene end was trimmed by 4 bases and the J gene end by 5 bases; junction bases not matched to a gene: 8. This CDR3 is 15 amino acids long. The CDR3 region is CASSPARGGRDTQYF. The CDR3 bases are TGTGCCAGCAGCCCCGCCCGGGGGGGCCGAGATACGCAGTATTTT.

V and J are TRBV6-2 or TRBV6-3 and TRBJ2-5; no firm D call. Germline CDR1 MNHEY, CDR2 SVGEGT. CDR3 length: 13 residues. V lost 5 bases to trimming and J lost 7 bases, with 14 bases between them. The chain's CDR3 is CASSPSDWGTQYF. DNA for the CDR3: TGTGCCAGCAGTCCCTCCGACTGGGGGACCCAGTACTTC.

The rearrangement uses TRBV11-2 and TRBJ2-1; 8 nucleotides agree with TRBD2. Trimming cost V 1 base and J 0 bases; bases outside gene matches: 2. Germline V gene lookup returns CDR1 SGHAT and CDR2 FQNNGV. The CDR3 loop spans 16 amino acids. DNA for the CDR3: TGTGCCAGCAGCTTAGGCGGGAGGAGCTCCTACAATGAGCAGTTCTTC. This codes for CASSLGGRSSYNEQFF. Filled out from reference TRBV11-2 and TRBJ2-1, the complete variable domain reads EAGVAQSPRYKIIEKRQSVAFWCNPISGHATLYWYQQILGQGPKLLIQFQNNGVVDDSQLPKDRFSAERLKGVDSTLKIQPAKLEDSAVYLCASSLGGRSSYNEQFFGPGTRLTVL.

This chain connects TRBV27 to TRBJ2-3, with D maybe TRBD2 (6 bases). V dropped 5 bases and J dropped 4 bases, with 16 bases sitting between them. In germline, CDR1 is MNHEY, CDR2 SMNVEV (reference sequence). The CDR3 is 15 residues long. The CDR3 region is CASSAGAGLADTQYF. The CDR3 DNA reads TGTGCCAGCAGTGCTGGGGCGGGACTCGCAGATACGCAGTATTTT.

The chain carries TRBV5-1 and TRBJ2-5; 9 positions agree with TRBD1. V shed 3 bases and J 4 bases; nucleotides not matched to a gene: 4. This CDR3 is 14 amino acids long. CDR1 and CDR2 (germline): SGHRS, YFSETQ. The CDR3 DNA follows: TGCGCCAGCAGCTACAACAGGGGGCGAGAGACCCAGTACTTC. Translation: CASSYNRGRETQYF.

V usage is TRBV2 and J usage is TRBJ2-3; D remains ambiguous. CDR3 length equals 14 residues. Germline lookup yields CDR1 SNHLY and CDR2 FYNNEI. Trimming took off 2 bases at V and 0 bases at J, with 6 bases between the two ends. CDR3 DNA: TGTGCCAGCAGTGAAAAGTCTAGCACAGATACGCAGTATTTT. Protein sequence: CASSEKSSTDTQYF.

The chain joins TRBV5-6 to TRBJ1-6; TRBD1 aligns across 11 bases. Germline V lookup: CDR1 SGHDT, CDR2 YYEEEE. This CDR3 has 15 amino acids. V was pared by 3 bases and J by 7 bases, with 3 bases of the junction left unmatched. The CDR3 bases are TGTGCCAGCAGCTCCGGGGACAGGGGGAATTCACCCCTCCACTTT. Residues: CASSSGDRGNSPLHF.

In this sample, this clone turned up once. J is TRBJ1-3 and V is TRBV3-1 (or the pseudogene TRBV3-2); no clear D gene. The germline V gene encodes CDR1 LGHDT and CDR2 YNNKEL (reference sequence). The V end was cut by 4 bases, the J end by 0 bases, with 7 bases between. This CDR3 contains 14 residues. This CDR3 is CASSLGISGNTIYF. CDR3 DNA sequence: TGTGCCAGCAGCCTCGGGATCTCTGGAAACACCATATATTTT.

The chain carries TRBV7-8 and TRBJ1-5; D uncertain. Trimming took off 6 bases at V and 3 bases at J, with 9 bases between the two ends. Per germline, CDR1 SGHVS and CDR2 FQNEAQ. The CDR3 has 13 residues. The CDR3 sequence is CASRPGVNQPQHF. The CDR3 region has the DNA TGTGCCAGCAGGCCTGGAGTCAATCAGCCCCAGCATTTT.

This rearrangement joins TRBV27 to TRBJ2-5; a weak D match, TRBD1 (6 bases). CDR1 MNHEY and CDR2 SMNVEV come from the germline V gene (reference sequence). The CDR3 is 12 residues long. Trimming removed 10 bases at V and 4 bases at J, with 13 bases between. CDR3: CATRGPGETQYF. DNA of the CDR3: TGTGCCACCAGGGGCCCGGGAGAGACCCAGTACTTC.

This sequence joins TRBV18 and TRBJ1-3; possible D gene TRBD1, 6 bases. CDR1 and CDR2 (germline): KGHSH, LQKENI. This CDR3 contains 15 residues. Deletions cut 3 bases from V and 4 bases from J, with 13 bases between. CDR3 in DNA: TGTGCCAGCTCACCCGGCTCAGGGGTAGGAAACACCATATATTTT. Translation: CASSPGSGVGNTIYF. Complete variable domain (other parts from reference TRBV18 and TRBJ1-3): NAGVMQNPRHLVRRRGQEARLRCSPMKGHSHVYWYRQLPEEGLKFMVYLQKENIIDESGMPKERFSAEFPKEGPSILRIQQVVRGDSAAYFCASSPGSGVGNTIYFGEGSWLTVV.

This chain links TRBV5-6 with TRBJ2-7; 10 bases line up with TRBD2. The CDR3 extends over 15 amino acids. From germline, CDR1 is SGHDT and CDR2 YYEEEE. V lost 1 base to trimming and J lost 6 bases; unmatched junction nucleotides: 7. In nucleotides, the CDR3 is TGTGCCAGCAGCTTGCGTCTAGCGGGAGTAGGCGAGCAGTACTTC. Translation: CASSLRLAGVGEQYF.

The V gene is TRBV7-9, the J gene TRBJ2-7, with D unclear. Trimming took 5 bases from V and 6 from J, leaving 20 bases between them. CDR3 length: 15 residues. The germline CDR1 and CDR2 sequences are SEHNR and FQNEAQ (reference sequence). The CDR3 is CASSPVQRGLGEQYF. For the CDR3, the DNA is TGTGCCAGCAGCCCCGTTCAGCGTGGATTGGGCGAGCAGTACTTC.

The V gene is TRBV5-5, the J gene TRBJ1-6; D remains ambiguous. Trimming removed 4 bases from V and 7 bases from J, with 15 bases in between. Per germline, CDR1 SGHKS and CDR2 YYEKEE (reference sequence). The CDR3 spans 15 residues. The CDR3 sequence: CASSPGGHGNSPLHF. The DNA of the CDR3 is TGTGCCAGCAGCCCAGGAGGTCATGGGAATTCACCCCTCCACTTT.

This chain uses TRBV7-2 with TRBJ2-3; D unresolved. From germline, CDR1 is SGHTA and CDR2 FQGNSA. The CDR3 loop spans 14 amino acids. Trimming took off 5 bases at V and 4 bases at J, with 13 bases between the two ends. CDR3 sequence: CASSPQVSSDTQYF. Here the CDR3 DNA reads TGTGCCAGCAGCCCCCAAGTCTCCTCAGATACGCAGTATTTT.

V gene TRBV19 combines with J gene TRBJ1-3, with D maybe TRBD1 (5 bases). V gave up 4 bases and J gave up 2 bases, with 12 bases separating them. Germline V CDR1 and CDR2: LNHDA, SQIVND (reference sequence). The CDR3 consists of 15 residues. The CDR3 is CASSKPSGTGNTIYF. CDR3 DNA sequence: TGTGCCAGTAGTAAACCCTCAGGGACTGGAAACACCATATATTTT.

The CDR3 protein is CASSFLGGEQYF. The CDR3 DNA follows: TGTGCCAGCAGTTTCCTTGGGGGCGAGCAGTACTTC. The chain recombines TRBV12-3 or TRBV12-4 with TRBJ2-7; D may correspond to TRBD1 or TRBD2 (5 bases each). Trimming removed 3 bases from V and 6 bases from J, with 9 bases in between. This CDR3 comprises 12 residues.

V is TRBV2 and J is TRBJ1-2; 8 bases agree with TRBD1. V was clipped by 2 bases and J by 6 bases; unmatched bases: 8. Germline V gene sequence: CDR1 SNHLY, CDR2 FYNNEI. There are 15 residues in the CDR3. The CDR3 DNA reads TGTGCCAGCAGTGAAATTAGGACAGGGCTAGATGGCTACACCTTC. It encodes CASSEIRTGLDGYTF.

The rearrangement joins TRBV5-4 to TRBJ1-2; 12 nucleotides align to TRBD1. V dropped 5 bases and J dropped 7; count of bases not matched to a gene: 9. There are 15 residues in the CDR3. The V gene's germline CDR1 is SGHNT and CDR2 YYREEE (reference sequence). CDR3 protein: CASRYSWDRGLGYTF. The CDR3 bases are TGTGCCAGCAGATACTCGTGGGACAGGGGGCTTGGCTACACCTTC. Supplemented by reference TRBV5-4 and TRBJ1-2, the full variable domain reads ETGVTQSPTHLIKTRGQQVTLRCSSQSGHNTVSWYQQALGQGPQFIFQYYREEENGRGNFPPRFSGLQFPNYSSELNVNALELDDSALYLCASRYSWDRGLGYTFGSGTRLTVV.

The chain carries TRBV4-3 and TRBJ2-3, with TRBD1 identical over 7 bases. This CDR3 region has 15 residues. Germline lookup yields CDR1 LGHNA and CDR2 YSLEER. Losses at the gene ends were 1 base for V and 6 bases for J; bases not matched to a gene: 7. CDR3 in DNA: TGCGCCAGCAGCCAAGGCCAAACAGGGGCCGATACGCAGTATTTT. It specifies CASSQGQTGADTQYF.